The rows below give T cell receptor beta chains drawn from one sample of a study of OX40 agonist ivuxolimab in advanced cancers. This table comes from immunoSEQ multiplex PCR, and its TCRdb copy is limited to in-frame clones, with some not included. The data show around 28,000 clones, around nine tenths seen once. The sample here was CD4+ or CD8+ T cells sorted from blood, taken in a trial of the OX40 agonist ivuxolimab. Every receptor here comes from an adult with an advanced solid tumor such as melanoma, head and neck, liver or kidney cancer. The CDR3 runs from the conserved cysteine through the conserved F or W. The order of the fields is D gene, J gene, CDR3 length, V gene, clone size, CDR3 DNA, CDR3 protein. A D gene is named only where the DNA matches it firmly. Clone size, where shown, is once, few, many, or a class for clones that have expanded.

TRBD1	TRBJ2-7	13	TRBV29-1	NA	TGCAGCGTCCGGGGGACAGGGGCGTACGAGCAGTACTTC	CSVRGTGAYEQYF
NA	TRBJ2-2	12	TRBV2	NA	TGTGCCAGCAGTGTCCCCGTCGGGGAGCTGTTTTTT	CASSVPVGELFF
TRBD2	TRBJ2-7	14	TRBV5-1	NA	TGCGCCAGCAGCTTGGACCTAGCGGCATACGAGCAGTACTTC	CASSLDLAAYEQYF
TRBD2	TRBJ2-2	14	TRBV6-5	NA	TGTGCCAGCAGGGCGGGAGTGTATTCCGGGGAGCTGTTTTTT	CASRAGVYSGELFF
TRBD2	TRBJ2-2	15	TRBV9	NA	TGTGCCAGCAGCGTAGGCGGGGGGGCCTCCGGGGAGCTGTTTTTT	CASSVGGGASGELFF
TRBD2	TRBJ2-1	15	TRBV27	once	TGTGCCAGCAGTCGTACTAGCGGAAGAGGACGGGAGCAGTTCTTC	CASSRTSGRGREQFF
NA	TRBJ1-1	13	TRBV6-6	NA	TGTGCCAGCAGTTACTCCGGACTAACTGAAGCTTTCTTT	CASSYSGLTEAFF
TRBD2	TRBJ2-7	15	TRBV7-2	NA	TGTGCCAGCAGCTTCCTAGCGGGGGTATCCTACGAGCAGTACTTC	CASSFLAGVSYEQYF
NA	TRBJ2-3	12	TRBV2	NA	TGTGCCAGCACCTCTAGCGCAGATACGCAGTATTTT	CASTSSADTQYF
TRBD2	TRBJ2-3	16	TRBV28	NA	TGTGCCAGCACCAGCGGGAGTTTTTCCCGCACAGATACGCAGTATTTT	CASTSGSFSRTDTQYF